Each of the 12 T cell receptor beta chains below was sequenced from the same sample in a study of T cells in Graves' hyperthyroidism and ophthalmopathy. Researchers amplified the TCR beta CDR3 regions from RNA transcripts. TCR CDR3 regions were first amplified by RT-PCR with HTBI primers. A single record per CDR3 protein comes from TCRdb applying MiXCR to the multiplex PCR reads. Of 640,000 or so distinct CDR3 sequences in the sample, around 15% are singletons; the top ten hold around 4.5%. Sequencing was done on a sample of blood. These TCRs come from a woman between 40 and 55 years old with Graves' ophthalmopathy.

This clonotype was detected ten times or more. The J gene is TRBJ1-3, the V gene TRBV5-1; 8 nucleotides agree with TRBD1. Germline lookup yields CDR1 SGHRS and CDR2 YFSETQ. The CDR3 is 16 residues long. Unmatched junction bases numbered 5, after V lost 0 bases and J lost 3 bases. The chain's CDR3 is CASSLAGTGLGNTIYF. In DNA, the CDR3 is TGCGCCAGCAGCTTGGCCGGGACAGGACTTGGAAACACCATATATTTT.

This clonotype was seen many times. V is TRBV28 and J is TRBJ2-7; tentatively, D is TRBD2 (6 bases). The germline gives CDR1 MDHEN, CDR2 SYDVKM. The germline V and J ends were trimmed by 8 bases and 4 bases, with 18 bases remaining between them. The CDR3 loop spans 14 amino acids. The CDR3 sequence is CASGALGGEYEQYF. The CDR3 nucleotides read TGTGCCAGCGGGGCCCTCGGGGGTGAATACGAGCAGTACTTC. The full variable domain, completed using reference TRBV28 and TRBJ2-7, is DVKVTQSSRYLVKRTGEKVFLECVQDMDHENMFWYRQDPGLGLRLIYFSYDVKMKEKGDIPEGYSVSREKKERFSLILESASTNQTSMYLCASGALGGEYEQYFGPGTRLTVT.

The V call is TRBV27, the J call TRBJ2-2; 11 nucleotides align to TRBD2. With V trimmed by 6 bases and J by 4 bases, 10 bases remained unmatched. Germline lookup yields CDR1 MNHEY and CDR2 SMNVEV (reference sequence). CDR3 length: 17 amino acids. The CDR3 sequence: CASRYLAGGFFTGELFF. In nucleotides, the CDR3 is TGTGCCAGCAGATACCTAGCGGGAGGATTCTTCACCGGGGAGCTGTTTTTT.

This clonotype was detected ten times or more. V usage is TRBV12-5 and J usage is TRBJ2-2; D perhaps matches TRBD2 (6 bases). The germline V gene has CDR1 LGHNT and CDR2 FRNRAP. Trimming took off 6 bases at V and 3 bases at J, with 11 bases between the two ends. There are 14 residues in the CDR3. The CDR3 loop is CASGQGLYTGELFF. Here the CDR3 DNA reads TGTGCTAGTGGGCAGGGACTCTACACCGGGGAGCTGTTTTTT.

This clonotype was recorded many times. V gene TRBV7-8 combines with J gene TRBJ2-7; the D is unclear. CDR3 size: 13 residues. The germline CDR1 and CDR2 sequences are SGHVS and FQNEAQ. The V end lost 2 bases, the J end lost 2 bases, and 7 bases lay between the germline ends. CDR3: CASSLRATYEQYF. The CDR3 coding sequence is TGTGCCAGCAGCTTAAGGGCAACCTACGAGCAGTACTTC.

The table lists this clonotype with many counts. CDR3 in DNA: TGCAGTGCTGCCCCTAGAGAGCAGTACTTC. Translated: CSAAPREQYF. V gene TRBV20-1 combines with J gene TRBJ2-7; no definite D call. CDR1 is DFQATT, CDR2 SNEGSKA, per germline (reference sequence). V lost 5 bases and J lost 7, with 9 bases in between. The CDR3 has 10 amino acids.

This clonotype was recorded many times. The chain uses TRBV28 and TRBJ1-1; 9 bases are a match to TRBD1. Germline trimming cut 7 bases from V and 3 bases from J; bases unmatched to any gene: 3. Germline V CDR1 and CDR2: MDHEN, SYDVKM. CDR3 length: 13 amino acids. The CDR3 coding sequence is TGTGCCAGCAAAAGACAGGGGGACACTGAAGCTTTCTTT. Its protein product is CASKRQGDTEAFF.

The chain recombines TRBV6-1 with TRBJ1-5; 7 bases map to TRBD1. The CDR3 consists of 19 residues. V shed 3 bases, J shed 0 bases, and the junction held 14 bases outside the gene matches. Looked up from germline, CDR1 is MNHNS and CDR2 is SASEGT. Written as DNA, the CDR3 is TGTGCCAGCAGTGATGCGGGACAGAGCTTAAAGGATAGCAATCAGCCCCAGCATTTT. This gives the protein CASSDAGQSLKDSNQPQHF.

The chain employs TRBV27 and TRBJ1-2; no firm D call. CDR1 and CDR2 (germline): MNHEY, SMNVEV (reference sequence). CDR3 size: 16 residues. Trimming removed 4 bases at V and 3 bases at J, with 18 bases between. The CDR3 region is CASSSPSERPYYGYTF. The CDR3 DNA sequence: TGTGCCAGCAGTTCACCGTCGGAACGGCCATACTATGGCTACACCTTC.

This clonotype turned up a few times. The chain is built from TRBV28 and TRBJ2-7; D perhaps matches TRBD1 (6 bases). V was shortened by 10 bases and J by 4 bases, with 17 bases between the two germline ends. The germline V gene has CDR1 MDHEN and CDR2 SYDVKM. The CDR3 has 13 amino acids. DNA of the CDR3: TGTGCCACCCTGAAGACAGGAAGTTACGAGCAGTACTTC. It translates to CATLKTGSYEQYF.

This clonotype was counted many times. This chain uses TRBV7-2 with TRBJ2-7; 7 positions match TRBD1. J gave up 5 bases and V 5 bases, and 12 bases lay outside the gene matches. CDR1 SGHTA and CDR2 FQGNSA come from the germline V gene. CDR3 length equals 15 residues. CDR3 protein: CASSPTRGSLDEQYF. The CDR3 DNA sequence: TGTGCCAGCAGCCCAACCAGGGGGTCGTTGGACGAGCAGTACTTC.

This clonotype was counted ten times or more. The rearrangement joins TRBV7-9 to TRBJ2-5; D may be TRBD1 (7 bases). Germline V gives CDR1 SEHNR, CDR2 FQNEAQ (reference sequence). CDR3 length: 15 amino acids. V was clipped by 4 bases and J by 4 bases, with 16 bases between them. The CDR3 reads CASSSTRTGRETQYF. CDR3 DNA sequence: TGTGCCAGCAGCTCGACTAGGACAGGAAGAGAGACCCAGTACTTC.